Following are 2 T cell receptor beta chains from one sample sequenced in a study of blood T cell repertoires in COVID-19. The data were produced by immunoSEQ multiplex PCR, yet TCRdb's version contains in-frame clones alone and is incomplete. The sample has some 250,000 clones, around 83% seen once. Sequenced: peripheral blood. The receptors here all came from a woman in her late teens or twenties with acute or convalescent COVID-19.

CDR3 protein: CASSFSQVPGGNTIYF. The CDR3 DNA reads TGTGCCAGCAGCTTTTCGCAAGTCCCCGGGGGAAACACCATATATTTT. The chain couples TRBV7-2 to TRBJ1-3, with D hard to call. The CDR3 has 16 amino acids. V was shortened by 3 bases and J by 4 bases, with 16 bases between the two germline ends. Germline V gives CDR1 SGHTA, CDR2 FQGNSA.

The chain couples TRBV2 to TRBJ2-3, with TRBD2 matching 7 bases. Germline lookup yields CDR1 SNHLY and CDR2 FYNNEI. The CDR3 contains 16 residues. Germline trimming cut 6 bases from V and 4 bases from J; bases unmatched to any gene: 13. CDR3 nucleotides: TGTGCCAGCAGAAAGGAGTCGGGGGGTCGGTCAGATACGCAGTATTTT. It is translated as CASRKESGGRSDTQYF.